This entry lists 18 T cell receptor beta chains sequenced from one sample in a study of tumor-infiltrating lymphocytes in oesophageal squamous cell carcinoma. TCRdb analysed the PCR reads with MiXCR anew, one entry per CDR3 protein. This table has about 22,000 distinct CDR3 sequences, around a third appearing once. Specimen: esophageal tumor tissue. The origin of the receptors is a female donor with esophageal squamous cell carcinoma.

At least ten counts were recorded for this clonotype. The rearrangement joins TRBV28 to TRBJ1-1, with TRBD1 matching 9 bases. Trimming removed 2 bases from V and 5 bases from J; junction bases left unmatched: 0. Germline lookup yields CDR1 MDHEN and CDR2 SYDVKM. The length of the CDR3 is 13 residues. The CDR3: CASSLGQGTEAFF. CDR3 bases: TGTGCCAGCAGTTTAGGACAGGGGACTGAAGCTTTCTTT.

As to this clonotype: This may come from a read error, since a much larger clone is one base off. The gene calls are TRBV5-6 and TRBJ1-3, with D unresolved. Germline values: CDR1 SGHDT, CDR2 YYEEEE. This CDR3 comprises 15 residues. This chain's CDR3 is CASRRSRFSGDTIYF. CDR3 nucleotide sequence: TGTGCCAGCAGGCGTAGCAGATTCTCTGGAGACACCATATATTTT.

This clonotype was observed at least ten times. Its ends do not fully match the called genes, so a read error is possible. The gene calls are TRBV25-1 and TRBJ1-4; D perhaps matches TRBD1 (6 bases). The CDR3 is 15 residues long. Germline CDR1 is MGHDK and CDR2 is SYGVNS. In nucleotides, the CDR3 is TGTGCCAGCAGTGACTACGGGACAACAAATGAAAAACTGTTTTTT. Encoded protein: CASSDYGTTNEKLFF.

About this clonotype: The junction shows a germline mismatch at one end, possibly a read error. J is TRBJ2-5 and V is TRBV6-8, with 7 positions matching TRBD2. Germline-derived CDR1 and CDR2 are MNHGY and SAAAGT. This CDR3 is built from 9 residues. The CDR3 DNA is TGTGCCAGTGGGGGGGGTTCTGCCTTC. The encoded protein is CASGGGSAF.

This clonotype ranks as medium-sized. CDR3 amino acids: CASSLAAGVNEQFF. DNA of the CDR3: TGTGCCAGCAGCTTAGCGGCAGGGGTGAATGAGCAGTTCTTC. The chain links TRBV7-9 to TRBJ2-1, with D perhaps TRBD1 (6 bases). The ends were cut back, 0 bases at V and 7 bases at J, with 10 bases in the middle. Germline-derived CDR1 and CDR2 are SEHNR and FQNEAQ (reference sequence). The CDR3 extends over 14 amino acids.

This clonotype was recorded a few times. Without the conserved terminal phenylalanine or tryptophan, this CDR3 likely stems from a read error. No DNA is shown, since the ends of the CDR3 on it are uncertain; the CDR3 is the one TCRdb lists. The rearrangement uses TRBV6-1 and TRBJ2-1; the table's D call TRBD1 went unverified against the DNA. From its first to its last residue, the CDR3 has 17 amino acids. Germline V lookup: CDR1 MNHNS, CDR2 SASEGT. This chain's CDR3 is CASGVQQGASQGYTFGS.

This clonotype showed up many times. The J gene is TRBJ2-7, the V gene TRBV5-4, with D perhaps matching TRBD1 (6 bases). The CDR3 sequence is 13 residues long. Germline V lookup: CDR1 SGHNT, CDR2 YYREEE (reference sequence). The V end lost 4 bases, the J end lost 0 bases, and 8 bases lay between the germline ends. CDR3 amino acids: CASSGGLSYEQYF. CDR3 in DNA: TGTGCCAGCAGCGGGGGCCTCTCCTACGAGCAGTACTTC.

This rearrangement joins TRBV7-2 to TRBJ2-3; TRBD2 matches at 14 bases. CDR1 is SGHTA, CDR2 FQGNSA, per germline. V lost 5 bases and J lost 6; bases outside the gene matches: 10. The CDR3 runs to 17 residues. The CDR3 region is CASSKKTSGGVRDTQYF. In DNA, the CDR3 is TGTGCCAGCAGCAAAAAGACTAGCGGGGGGGTTCGGGATACGCAGTATTTT.

This clonotype was observed at least ten times. The rearrangement links TRBV11-1 to TRBJ1-1, with D tentatively TRBD1 (6 bases). From germline, CDR1 is SGHAT and CDR2 FQDESV (reference sequence). Trimming stripped 5 bases from V and 1 base from J, with 14 bases between. The CDR3 is made up of 15 amino acids. CDR3 protein: CASSSRGRGNTEAFF. CDR3 bases: TGTGCCAGCAGCAGTCGGGGGCGAGGGAACACTGAAGCTTTCTTT.

The gene calls are TRBV9 and TRBJ2-3, with TRBD1 as a possible D gene (6 bases). V was clipped by 0 bases and J by 2 bases, with 13 bases between them. This CDR3 comprises 16 residues. Germline assignment: CDR1 SGDLS and CDR2 YYNGEE. The CDR3 sequence is CASSVAPRGHTDTQYF. CDR3 coding DNA: TGTGCCAGCAGCGTAGCTCCCAGGGGCCACACAGATACGCAGTATTTT.

The V gene is TRBV7-4, the J gene TRBJ2-3; the D gene is possibly TRBD1 (5 bases). The J call may be in error: the DNA end matches TRBJ1-1 better. Germline V gene sequence: CDR1 SGHVT, CDR2 SQSDAQ. The CDR3 is 12 residues long. CDR3 loop: CASSLVGGGAFF. The CDR3 DNA sequence: TGTGCCAGCAGCTTAGTGGGGGGTGGAGCTTTCTTT.

CDR3 residues: CASSSPAGGTYNEQFF. DNA for the CDR3: TGTGCCAGCAGTTCCCCAGCGGGAGGGACCTACAATGAGCAGTTCTTC. The V and J genes are TRBV12-3 or TRBV12-4 and TRBJ2-1, with TRBD2 matching over 10 bases. The CDR3 extends over 16 amino acids. The V gene end was trimmed by 4 bases and the J gene end by 2 bases; junction bases not matched to a gene: 5.

V usage is TRBV27 and J usage is TRBJ2-3, with 9 bases fitting TRBD1. With V trimmed by 6 bases and J by 14 bases, 27 bases remained unmatched. The CDR3 runs 18 residues. The germline V gene has CDR1 MNHEY and CDR2 SMNVEV (reference sequence). The CDR3 loop reads CASSIRPLGQGSTGELYF. The CDR3 region has the DNA TGTGCCAGCAGCATCAGACCCCTGGGACAGGGTAGTACCGGGGAGCTGTATTTT.

This clonotype was seen many times. This sequence joins TRBV6-1 and TRBJ2-5, with 8 bases aligning to TRBD1. The end of the DNA aligns better with TRBJ2-7, so the J call may be wrong. From germline, CDR1 is MNHNS and CDR2 SASEGT. CDR3 length: 14 amino acids. As DNA, the CDR3 is TGTGCCAGCCACAGGGGGGCAGGGGACTACGAGCAGTACTTC. Protein sequence: CASHRGAGDYEQYF.

By share, this clonotype counts as medium-sized. V gene TRBV24-1 combines with J gene TRBJ2-1, with 13 bases that match TRBD2. Germline V lookup: CDR1 KGHDR, CDR2 SFDVKD. This CDR3 spans 20 amino acids. Trimming cost V 1 base and J 8 bases; bases outside gene matches: 16. The CDR3 nucleotides are TGTGCCACCAGTGATTTCCCCCCTACTACTAGCGGGAGGGCCTTCCATGAGCAGTTCTTC. Its protein product is CATSDFPPTTSGRAFHEQFF.

This clonotype was observed many times. The chain employs TRBV27 and TRBJ2-5; a possible D gene is TRBD1 (5 bases). The V end was cut by 3 bases, the J end by 5 bases, with 13 bases between. There are 14 residues in the CDR3. Looked up from germline, CDR1 is MNHEY and CDR2 is SMNVEV (reference sequence). The CDR3 DNA reads TGTGCCAGCAGTTTTCTCGCAGGGTATGAGACCCAGTACTTC. It specifies CASSFLAGYETQYF.

This clonotype was detected many times. The genes are TRBV6-1 and TRBJ2-5, with 12 bases aligning to TRBD2. The CDR3 spans 16 residues. Trimming removed 5 bases from V and 1 base from J; junction bases left unmatched: 5. From germline, CDR1 is MNHNS and CDR2 SASEGT. CDR3 protein: CASSPPGLAGQETQYF. The CDR3 DNA reads TGTGCCAGCAGTCCACCGGGACTAGCGGGCCAAGAGACCCAGTACTTC.

At least ten counts were recorded for this clonotype. The junction and the germline gene differ at one end; a read error may be behind it. The chain has TRBV28 and TRBJ2-1; D is perhaps TRBD2 (6 bases). The CDR3 runs to 14 residues. Germline-derived CDR1 and CDR2 are MDHEN and SYDVKM. The CDR3 region is CASSFQEGYIEQFF. Here the CDR3 DNA reads TGTGCCAGCAGTTTCCAGGAGGGGTACATTGAGCAGTTCTTC.